The 29 T cell receptor beta chains reported below all come from one sample, sequenced in a study of CD8 T cells in Susac syndrome. RNA totalling roughly 0.45 to 1 ug underwent reverse transcription with random hexamers. MiXCR was run by TCRdb on the immunoSEQ multiplex PCR reads, yielding one entry per CDR3 protein. The sample holds fewer than 95,000 distinct CDR3 sequences, roughly 95% seen once. Specimen: CD8+ T cells from PBMCs. The source is a human donor with Susac syndrome.

The V call is TRBV5-4, the J call TRBJ2-3, with D perhaps TRBD2 (7 bases). Deletions cut 4 bases from V and 1 base from J, with 16 bases between. Germline V gene lookup returns CDR1 SGHNT and CDR2 YYREEE (reference sequence). The CDR3 contains 16 residues. CDR3 sequence (DNA): TGTGCCAGCAGCCTTAGGGGGGGCGCAGGCACAGATACGCAGTATTTT. Protein product: CASSLRGGAGTDTQYF.

The rearrangement links TRBV20-1 to TRBJ1-5, with TRBD1 matching over 9 bases. The trim removed 3 bases at V and 4 bases at J, leaving 4 bases unmatched. Germline V gives CDR1 DFQATT, CDR2 SNEGSKA (reference sequence). The CDR3 covers 14 residues. The CDR3, as DNA: TGCAGTGCTAGCGGACAGGGGAAGAATCAGCCCCAGCATTTT. This sequence encodes CSASGQGKNQPQHF.

The chain recombines TRBV16 with TRBJ1-5; D gene uncertain. CDR3 length equals 13 residues. From germline, CDR1 is KGHSY and CDR2 FQNENV. Deletions cut 5 bases from V and 1 base from J, with 6 bases between. The CDR3 coding sequence is TGTGCCAGCAGCGTCATCAGCAATCAGCCCCAGCATTTT. Encoded protein: CASSVISNQPQHF. Using reference TRBV16 and TRBJ1-5 for the parts outside the CDR3, the full variable domain is GEEVAQTPKHLVRGEGQKAKLYCAPIKGHSYVFWYQQVLKNEFKFLISFQNENVFDETGMPKERFSAKCLPNSPCSLEIQATKLEDSAVYFCASSVISNQPQHFGDGTRLSIL.

The V and J genes are TRBV15 and TRBJ2-2; 7 bases agree with TRBD1. Trimming removed 5 bases from V and 4 bases from J; junction bases left unmatched: 7. CDR1 is LNHNV and CDR2 is YYDKDF in the germline V gene (reference sequence). CDR3 length equals 15 residues. CDR3 coding DNA: TGTGCCACCAGCCCCCGCCCAGGGGGCACCGGGGAGCTGTTTTTT. Its protein is CATSPRPGGTGELFF.

This rearrangement joins TRBV20-1 to TRBJ2-1; D possibly uses TRBD1 or TRBD2 (5 bases each). V lost 6 bases and J 2 bases, leaving 11 bases between the germline ends. Germline V CDR1 and CDR2: DFQATT, SNEGSKA (reference sequence). The CDR3 is 13 amino acids. The CDR3, as DNA: TGCAGTGCCAAACGGGGCACCTACAATGAGCAGTTCTTC. Protein product: CSAKRGTYNEQFF.

The chain employs TRBV4-1 and TRBJ1-1; D remains ambiguous. This CDR3 region has 13 residues. The germline V gene encodes CDR1 MGHRA and CDR2 YSYEKL. Trimming left V 3 bases short and J 10 bases short, with 15 bases between. The CDR3 sequence is CASSHTGVWGAFF. Written as DNA, the CDR3 is TGCGCCAGCAGCCACACCGGGGTATGGGGAGCTTTCTTT.

The V and J genes are TRBV5-1 and TRBJ2-1; D uncertain. Germline CDR1 is SGHRS and CDR2 is YFSETQ. Trimming shortened V by 0 bases and J by 1 base, and 2 bases separated the two germline ends. The CDR3 totals 13 residues. The CDR3 region is CASSLESYNEQFF. CDR3 coding DNA: TGCGCCAGCAGCTTGGAGTCCTACAATGAGCAGTTCTTC.

The rearrangement joins TRBV6-5 to TRBJ1-1; D remains unclear. The germline V gene encodes CDR1 MNHEY and CDR2 SVGAGI. V gave up 4 bases and J gave up 0 bases, with 9 bases separating them. CDR3 size: 14 residues. The CDR3 DNA follows: TGTGCCAGCAGTTTTGAACCGCTGAACACTGAAGCTTTCTTT. Residues: CASSFEPLNTEAFF.

The DNA for the CDR3 is TGTGCCAGCAGTTACTCGTTGAGCTACACCTTC. Protein product: CASSYSLSYTF. This chain links TRBV6-6 with TRBJ1-2; no firm D call. Germline V gene lookup returns CDR1 MNHNY and CDR2 SVGAGI (reference sequence). The CDR3 spans 11 residues. V dropped 0 bases and J dropped 9 bases, with 5 bases sitting between them.

The chain uses TRBV6-2 or TRBV6-3 and TRBJ1-6; tentatively, D is TRBD1 (6 bases). This CDR3 contains 16 residues. V was trimmed by 5 bases and J by 0 bases, leaving 11 bases between them. Germline-derived CDR1 and CDR2 are MNHEY and SVGEGT. CDR3 DNA sequence: TGTGCCAGCAGTCAGCCGGACAGCTCCTATAATTCACCCCTCCACTTT. Its protein is CASSQPDSSYNSPLHF.

The V gene is TRBV30, the J gene TRBJ2-5; unclear D gene. This CDR3 is 15 amino acids long. V lost 1 base, J lost 1 base, and 13 bases lay in between. Germline V CDR1 and CDR2: GTSNPN, SVGIG (reference sequence). The CDR3 spells CAWSGLGPFQETQYF. For the CDR3, the DNA is TGTGCCTGGAGTGGCTTAGGCCCCTTCCAAGAGACCCAGTACTTC.

The chain has TRBV30 and TRBJ2-7; TRBD1 aligns across 7 bases. Unmatched junction bases numbered 7, after V lost 2 bases and J lost 0 bases. The CDR3 has 15 amino acids. Germline V gives CDR1 GTSNPN, CDR2 SVGIG (reference sequence). As DNA, the CDR3 is TGTGCCTGGAGTCTAGGGACAGCAAGCTCCTACGAGCAGTACTTC. Translating it yields CAWSLGTASSYEQYF.

This clonotype was picked up one time. J is TRBJ2-3 and V is TRBV20-1; TRBD2 aligns across 11 bases. The CDR3 has 16 amino acids. The J segment lost 0 bases and the V segment lost 5 bases, leaving 7 bases of the junction unmatched. CDR1 DFQATT and CDR2 SNEGSKA come from the germline V gene (reference sequence). CDR3 DNA: TGCAGTGCTCGTAGCGGGGGGGGACCTAGCACAGATACGCAGTATTTT. Translation: CSARSGGGPSTDTQYF.

This chain uses TRBV28 with TRBJ1-5; 7 positions match TRBD1. The V segment lost 5 bases and the J segment 0 bases; nucleotides outside the gene matches: 10. Germline assignment: CDR1 MDHEN and CDR2 SYDVKM. CDR3 length: 17 amino acids. The CDR3 nucleotides read TGTGCCAGCAGTCCCGCGACAGGGACGAATAGCAATCAGCCCCAGCATTTT. Translated: CASSPATGTNSNQPQHF.

For this clonotype: Germline and junction disagree at one end, which may indicate a read error. The rearrangement uses TRBV30 and TRBJ1-1; TRBD1 is a possible D gene (6 bases). Germline values: CDR1 GTSNPN, CDR2 SVGIG (reference sequence). The CDR3 is made up of 11 amino acids. CDR3 nucleotide sequence: TGTGCCTGGAGTGTGGGGGCTGGAGGTGGCTTT. It codes for CAWSVGAGGGF.

The chain has TRBV20-1 and TRBJ2-7; D is undetermined. The germline gives CDR1 DFQATT, CDR2 SNEGSKA (reference sequence). This CDR3 comprises 11 residues. V lost 4 bases and J lost 7, with 11 bases in between. For the CDR3, the DNA is TGCAGTGCTACACCCATGGTGGAGCAGTACTTC. Protein product: CSATPMVEQYF.

For the CDR3, the DNA is TGTGCCAGCAGTTTAGGGACCTTCGAACCCTACGAGCAGTACTTC. Translation gives CASSLGTFEPYEQYF. The chain joins TRBV28 to TRBJ2-7, with D perhaps being TRBD1 or TRBD2 (5 bases each). CDR1 and CDR2 from the germline V gene are MDHEN and SYDVKM. This CDR3 region has 15 residues. Trimming cost V 2 bases and J 2 bases, with 13 bases left between them.

This chain joins TRBV5-5 and TRBJ2-5, with 7 bases matching TRBD1. The CDR3 runs 14 residues. Trimming cost V 4 bases and J 10 bases; bases outside gene matches: 13. Germline V gives CDR1 SGHKS, CDR2 YYEKEE (reference sequence). The CDR3 loop is CASSLEGAAVVQYF. The CDR3 bases are TGTGCCAGCAGCCTCGAGGGGGCAGCGGTGGTCCAGTACTTC.

The chain is built from TRBV15 and TRBJ1-2; no clear D gene. Looked up from germline, CDR1 is LNHNV and CDR2 is YYDKDF (reference sequence). V shed 0 bases and J shed 2 bases, with 10 bases lying between them. The CDR3 totals 15 residues. This CDR3 reads CATSRDLGGNYGYTF. CDR3 bases: TGTGCCACCAGCAGAGATCTGGGCGGGAACTATGGCTACACCTTC.

V is TRBV4-1 and J is TRBJ2-7; 9 nucleotides align to TRBD1. The CDR3 runs 14 residues. With V trimmed by 3 bases and J by 4 bases, 4 bases remained unmatched. Germline V gene sequence: CDR1 MGHRA, CDR2 YSYEKL. The CDR3 bases are TGCGCCAGCAGCCAGCCGGGACAGGGTTACGAGCAGTACTTC. This translates into CASSQPGQGYEQYF.

The chain has TRBV28 and TRBJ2-3; D is unresolved. CDR3 size: 12 residues. The germline V gene encodes CDR1 MDHEN and CDR2 SYDVKM. V gave up 2 bases and J gave up 5 bases, with 5 bases separating them. The CDR3 DNA reads as TGTGCCAGCAGTTTAGAGCGAGATACGCAGTATTTT. Its translation is CASSLERDTQYF.

V gene TRBV9 combines with J gene TRBJ2-7, with D possibly being TRBD1 (5 bases). Germline loops: CDR1 SGDLS, CDR2 YYNGEE. The V gene lost 2 bases and the J gene lost 5 bases, with 14 bases spanning the gap. CDR3 size: 14 residues. The CDR3 DNA reads TGTGCCAGCAGCGTTCCAGCAGGCAGGGACGAGCAGTACTTC. Protein sequence: CASSVPAGRDEQYF.

This chain uses TRBV27 with TRBJ2-5; no firm D call. The CDR3 contains 13 residues. Germline CDR1 reads MNHEY; CDR2 reads SMNVEV (reference sequence). The V and J ends lost 2 bases and 1 base respectively, with 5 bases between them. CDR3 in amino acids: CASSLISQETQYF. The CDR3, as DNA: TGTGCCAGCAGTTTAATCAGCCAAGAGACCCAGTACTTC.

The V call is TRBV20-1, the J call TRBJ2-1, with 12 bases fitting TRBD2. The CDR3 has 14 amino acids. The germline gives CDR1 DFQATT, CDR2 SNEGSKA (reference sequence). The V and J ends lost 5 bases and 5 bases, in that order; junction bases with no gene match: 4. CDR3 bases: TGCAGTGCTCAGACTAGCGGGGGAGACAATGAGCAGTTCTTC. Its protein is CSAQTSGGDNEQFF.

The chain employs TRBV6-5 and TRBJ1-4; no clear D gene. This CDR3 has 13 amino acids. Germline V gene sequence: CDR1 MNHEY, CDR2 SVGAGI. The ends were cut back, 0 bases at V and 8 bases at J, with 7 bases in the middle. CDR3 coding DNA: TGTGCCAGCAGTTACTCAAGACTGGAAAAACTGTTTTTT. As protein: CASSYSRLEKLFF.

V and J are TRBV12-3 or TRBV12-4 and TRBJ2-5; 7 bases match TRBD2. The CDR3 runs 13 residues. V lost 2 bases and J lost 5; bases outside the gene matches: 2. CDR3 amino acids: CASSLWEGETQYF. As DNA, the CDR3 is TGTGCCAGCAGTTTATGGGAGGGGGAGACCCAGTACTTC.

This chain joins TRBV5-4 and TRBJ2-3, with 10 bases aligning to TRBD2. This CDR3 contains 16 residues. Trimming cost V 3 bases and J 5 bases; bases outside gene matches: 9. The germline V gene has CDR1 SGHNT and CDR2 YYREEE (reference sequence). This CDR3 reads CASSWQTSGAGDTQYF. CDR3 in DNA: TGTGCCAGCAGCTGGCAAACTAGCGGGGCAGGAGATACGCAGTATTTT.

The V and J genes are TRBV30 and TRBJ1-6; D unclear. This CDR3 is 15 amino acids long. V lost 0 bases to trimming and J lost 0 bases, with 6 bases between them. Germline CDR1 reads GTSNPN; CDR2 reads SVGIG (reference sequence). The CDR3 is CAWSVVGSYNSPLHF. The CDR3 DNA is TGTGCCTGGAGTGTAGTGGGCTCCTATAATTCACCCCTCCACTTT.

V usage is TRBV24-1 and J usage is TRBJ2-3; D remains unclear. Germline-derived CDR1 and CDR2 are KGHDR and SFDVKD. CDR3 size: 15 residues. The V gene lost 4 bases and the J gene lost 3 bases, with 13 bases spanning the gap. The DNA of the CDR3 is TGTGCCACCAGTGAAAGAGTCACTGGAACAGATACGCAGTATTTT. Translating gives CATSERVTGTDTQYF.